This T cell receptor beta chain was identified in a study of blood T cell repertoires in COVID-19. Libraries were prepared by immunoSEQ multiplex PCR; TCRdb keeps only in-frame clonotypes and omits some of them. The repertoire has fewer than 85,000 clones, about 74% of them found once; the top ten carry 2.5% to 3%. The CDR3 runs 16 residues. Looked up from germline, CDR1 is LNHNV and CDR2 is YYDKDF (reference sequence). The ends lost 7 bases at V and 2 bases at J; junction bases unmatched: 7. The receptor was isolated from a human donor with acute or convalescent COVID-19. The donor label of this sample is uncertain. The chain combines TRBV15 with TRBJ2-3; 12 positions agree with TRBD2. Sequenced sample: peripheral blood. CDR3 in amino acids: CATTFGLAGTTDTQYF. The CDR3 nucleotides read TGTGCCACCACCTTCGGACTAGCGGGGACCACAGATACGCAGTATTTT. Looking up the rest from reference TRBV15 and TRBJ2-3 gives the full variable domain: DAMVIQNPRYQVTQFGKPVTLSCSQTLNHNVMYWYQQKSSQAPKLLFHYYDKDFNNEADTPDNFQSRRPNTSFCFLDIRSPGLGDTAMYLCATTFGLAGTTDTQYFGPGTRLTVL.